Shown below are 24 T cell receptor beta chains from a single sample sequenced in a study of blood T cell repertoires in COVID-19. TCRdb keeps only in-frame clones here, not all; method: immunoSEQ multiplex PCR. The sample carries 78,000 or so clones, about 83% recorded once. Material: peripheral blood. Receptors were obtained from a woman aged 60-75 years with acute or convalescent COVID-19.

This clone was seen once. The J gene is TRBJ2-3, the V gene TRBV5-1; no clear D gene. Trimming removed 2 bases at V and 1 base at J, with 8 bases between. Per the germline V gene, CDR1 is SGHRS and CDR2 is YFSETQ. The CDR3 is made up of 14 amino acids. CDR3 region: CASSFVAGTDTQYF. Here the CDR3 DNA reads TGCGCCAGCAGCTTCGTGGCAGGCACAGATACGCAGTATTTT.

The rearrangement links TRBV5-6 to TRBJ1-6; the D gene is possibly TRBD1 (6 bases). This CDR3 is 16 amino acids long. Germline V gives CDR1 SGHDT, CDR2 YYEEEE. V was trimmed by 0 bases and J by 0 bases, leaving 7 bases between them. The chain's CDR3 is CASSLEGDSYNSPLHF. CDR3 sequence (DNA): TGTGCCAGCAGCTTGGAGGGGGACTCCTATAATTCACCCCTCCACTTT.

V and J are TRBV25-1 and TRBJ1-2; TRBD1 matches 8 bases. After removal of 0 bases from V and 4 bases from J, the junction contained 4 bases not matched to a gene. The V gene's germline CDR1 is MGHDK and CDR2 SYGVNS. The CDR3 runs 15 residues. The CDR3 sequence: CASSEYGTGLYGYTF. CDR3 DNA sequence: TGTGCCAGCAGTGAATACGGGACAGGCCTCTATGGCTACACCTTC.

The chain has TRBV7-2 and TRBJ1-1; 8 bases match TRBD1. Trimming took 5 bases from V and 1 from J; bases not matched to a gene: 6. CDR3 length: 15 residues. Germline CDR1 and CDR2: SGHTA and FQGNSA. CDR3 bases: TGTGCCAGCAGCCCGAGGGGACAGGAGAACACTGAAGCTTTCTTT. Translating gives CASSPRGQENTEAFF.

The rearrangement uses TRBV7-9 and TRBJ2-6; D is unresolved. Trimming pared 4 bases from V and 0 bases from J, leaving 10 bases between. Germline assignment: CDR1 SEHNR and CDR2 FQNEAQ (reference sequence). This CDR3 is built from 16 residues. CDR3 protein: CASSSPVSSGANVLTF. Here the CDR3 DNA reads TGTGCCAGCAGCTCTCCGGTGAGCTCTGGGGCCAACGTCCTGACTTTC.

V gene TRBV24-1 combines with J gene TRBJ1-2, with a possible D match to TRBD1 (5 bases). Trimming cost V 5 bases and J 8 bases, with 14 bases left between them. The length of the CDR3 is 13 residues. The germline V gene has CDR1 KGHDR and CDR2 SFDVKD. CDR3 nucleotides: TGTGCCACCAGTGGACCGCAGGGTCGCGGCTACACCTTC. Amino acid sequence: CATSGPQGRGYTF.

The CDR3, as DNA: TGTGCCAGCAGTACAGGTTCGCCCACTGAAGCTTTCTTT. It yields the protein CASSTGSPTEAFF. The chain links TRBV6-5 to TRBJ1-1; D perhaps matches TRBD1 (5 bases). Germline V gene sequence: CDR1 MNHEY, CDR2 SVGAGI. The CDR3 has 13 amino acids. V was shortened by 5 bases and J by 4 bases, with 11 bases between the two germline ends.

The chain couples TRBV18 to TRBJ2-7, with D possibly being TRBD1 (5 bases). The CDR3 spans 13 residues. The ends were cut back, 2 bases at V and 4 bases at J, with 9 bases in the middle. Germline-derived CDR1 and CDR2 are KGHSH and LQKENI. The CDR3 spells CASSPGKGYEQYF. DNA for the CDR3: TGTGCCAGCTCACCAGGGAAGGGGTACGAGCAGTACTTC.

The gene calls are TRBV4-1 and TRBJ1-2; D might be TRBD1 (5 bases). Trimming took 4 bases from V and 6 from J, leaving 18 bases between them. Germline lookup yields CDR1 MGHRA and CDR2 YSYEKL. This CDR3 comprises 15 residues. Here the CDR3 reads CASSPHGRGINGYTF. CDR3 nucleotides: TGCGCCAGCAGCCCGCACGGTAGGGGAATTAATGGCTACACCTTC.

V is TRBV7-6 and J is TRBJ2-5; maybe TRBD1 (5 bases). Trimming took 3 bases from V and 8 from J, leaving 13 bases between them. Per the germline V gene, CDR1 is SGHVS and CDR2 is FNYEAQ. The CDR3 covers 13 residues. CDR3 region: CASSLQGRDTQYF. For the CDR3, the DNA is TGTGCCAGCAGCTTGCAGGGCAGGGATACCCAGTACTTC.

This sequence joins TRBV10-2 and TRBJ2-3; TRBD2 matches 12 bases. The CDR3 has 14 amino acids. CDR1 and CDR2 from the germline V gene are WSHSY and SAAADI. Trimming took 5 bases from V and 8 from J; bases not matched to a gene: 5. CDR3 DNA: TGCGCCAGCAGTCCGGGACTAGCGGGCCCTACGCAGTATTTT. It specifies CASSPGLAGPTQYF.

This chain connects TRBV4-1 to TRBJ1-6; 8 positions match TRBD1. The CDR3 contains 17 residues. Germline-derived CDR1 and CDR2 are MGHRA and YSYEKL. V trimming: 1 base; J trimming: 10 bases; junction bases outside the gene matches: 12. This CDR3 is CASSQASGQGFGSPLHF. As DNA, the CDR3 is TGCGCCAGCAGCCAAGCCTCCGGACAGGGCTTCGGATCACCCCTCCACTTT.

The chain joins TRBV9 to TRBJ2-7, with 9 bases fitting TRBD1. Germline CDR1 reads SGDLS; CDR2 reads YYNGEE. J was trimmed by 7 bases and V by 0 bases; bases with no gene match: 17. The CDR3 is 18 residues long. The CDR3 sequence: CASSVEEGGTGSLWEQYF. As DNA, the CDR3 is TGTGCCAGCAGCGTAGAGGAAGGGGGGACAGGGTCCCTGTGGGAGCAGTACTTC.

The chain combines TRBV19 with TRBJ1-2; no clear D gene. V was pared by 7 bases and J by 5 bases, with 17 bases between. CDR1 is LNHDA and CDR2 is SQIVND in the germline V gene (reference sequence). CDR3 length equals 14 residues. The CDR3 DNA sequence: TGTGCCAGTATCAGAGGAAGAACCGGGTATGGCTACACCTTC. This translates into CASIRGRTGYGYTF.

This chain uses TRBV5-1 with TRBJ1-4; the D gene is possibly TRBD1 (6 bases). Germline assignment: CDR1 SGHRS and CDR2 YFSETQ. Trimming shortened V by 0 bases and J by 8 bases, and 17 bases separated the two germline ends. This CDR3 contains 16 residues. DNA for the CDR3: TGCGCCAGCAGCTTGGAGACGAACAGGGTAGGGGAAAAACTGTTTTTT. Translated: CASSLETNRVGEKLFF.

The J gene is TRBJ2-1, the V gene TRBV12-3 or TRBV12-4; maybe TRBD1 (6 bases). Deletions cut 7 bases from V and 7 bases from J, with 8 bases between. CDR3 size: 11 residues. The CDR3 protein is CASTGENEQFF. The CDR3 DNA sequence: TGTGCCAGCACAGGGGAGAATGAGCAGTTCTTC.

The sample holds one count of this clone. The genes are TRBV5-1 and TRBJ2-1; D gene ambiguous. V was cut by 4 bases and J by 5 bases, with 13 bases left in between. CDR3 length: 14 residues. Germline V gene data show CDR1 as SGHRS and CDR2 as YFSETQ. CDR3 nucleotide sequence: TGCGCCAGCAGCCAAGGATTGACTGACAATGAGCAGTTCTTC. It is translated as CASSQGLTDNEQFF.

V and J are TRBV5-1 and TRBJ2-3, with TRBD2 matching over 8 bases. Trimming removed 2 bases from V and 4 bases from J; junction bases left unmatched: 9. The germline V gene encodes CDR1 SGHRS and CDR2 YFSETQ. This CDR3 contains 16 residues. The CDR3 bases are TGCGCCAGCAGCTTTGAGAGCGGGAGACCCGCAGATACGCAGTATTTT. Residues: CASSFESGRPADTQYF.

The V and J genes are TRBV6-1 and TRBJ1-1, with 9 bases identical to TRBD1. Germline assignment: CDR1 MNHNS and CDR2 SASEGT. V shed 3 bases, J shed 8 bases, and the junction held 1 base outside the gene matches. This CDR3 has 12 residues. CDR3 in amino acids: CASSDGTGEAFF. The DNA for the CDR3 is TGTGCCAGCAGTGACGGGACAGGGGAAGCTTTCTTT.

This chain links TRBV5-1 with TRBJ1-6, with no clear D. CDR1 and CDR2 from the germline V gene are SGHRS and YFSETQ. The CDR3 runs to 17 residues. Trimming shortened V by 0 bases and J by 0 bases, and 10 bases separated the two germline ends. The CDR3 here is CASSLGSGSSYNSPLHF. The CDR3 DNA is TGCGCCAGCAGCTTGGGGTCGGGGAGCTCCTATAATTCACCCCTCCACTTT.

This clone appeared once. The rearrangement joins TRBV3-1 (or the pseudogene TRBV3-2) to TRBJ2-3, with 11 bases identical to TRBD2. The CDR3 consists of 16 residues. The germline CDR1 and CDR2 sequences are LGHDT and YNNKEL (reference sequence). V gave up 1 base and J gave up 10 bases; unmatched junction bases: 10. The CDR3: CASSQGASGGSSSQYF. The CDR3 bases are TGTGCCAGCAGCCAAGGGGCTAGCGGGGGGAGTTCTTCGCAGTATTTT.

The V gene is TRBV3-1 (or the pseudogene TRBV3-2), the J gene TRBJ1-1; D might be TRBD1 (5 bases). The V gene lost 0 bases and the J gene lost 1 base, with 9 bases spanning the gap. Germline CDR1 and CDR2: LGHDT and YNNKEL (reference sequence). The CDR3 loop spans 15 amino acids. The CDR3 sequence: CASSQEQVPNTEAFF. The CDR3 nucleotides read TGTGCCAGCAGCCAAGAACAGGTGCCGAACACTGAAGCTTTCTTT.

The chain has TRBV9 and TRBJ2-7, with 8 nucleotides matching TRBD1. V dropped 4 bases and J dropped 0; count of bases not matched to a gene: 6. The CDR3 has 15 residues. Germline CDR1 is SGDLS and CDR2 is YYNGEE. CDR3 loop: CASSPGTGVSYEQYF. The CDR3 DNA reads TGTGCCAGCAGCCCCGGGACAGGAGTCTCCTACGAGCAGTACTTC. Full variable domain (outside the CDR3, taken from reference TRBV9 and TRBJ2-7): DSGVTQTPKHLITATGQRVTLRCSPRSGDLSVYWYQQSLDQGLQFLIQYYNGEERAKGNILERFSAQQFPDLHSELNLSSLELGDSALYFCASSPGTGVSYEQYFGPGTRLTVT.

J is TRBJ2-3 and V is TRBV20-1, with D maybe TRBD1 (5 bases). V was shortened by 3 bases and J by 4 bases, with 14 bases between the two germline ends. CDR3 length: 14 residues. CDR1 is DFQATT, CDR2 SNEGSKA, per germline (reference sequence). DNA of the CDR3: TGCAGTGCTAGTCCCCAGGGCGGCGCAGATACGCAGTATTTT. This gives the protein CSASPQGGADTQYF.